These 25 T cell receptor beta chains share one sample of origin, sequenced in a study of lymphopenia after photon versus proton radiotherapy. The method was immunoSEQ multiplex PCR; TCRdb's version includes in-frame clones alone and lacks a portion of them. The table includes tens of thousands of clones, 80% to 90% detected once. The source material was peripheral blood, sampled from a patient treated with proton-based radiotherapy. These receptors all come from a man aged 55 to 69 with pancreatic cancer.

The CDR3 sequence: CASSFGQGRDTQYF. CDR3 sequence (DNA): TGTGCCAGCAGCTTCGGACAGGGGAGAGATACGCAGTATTTT. This chain uses TRBV7-9 with TRBJ2-3; 9 nucleotides match TRBD1. From germline, CDR1 is SEHNR and CDR2 FQNEAQ (reference sequence). V was clipped by 3 bases and J by 5 bases; unmatched bases: 3. The CDR3 length is 14 residues.

This chain's CDR3 is CASSHLWGATNEKLFF. For the CDR3, the DNA is TGTGCCAGTAGTCATCTTTGGGGAGCAACTAATGAAAAACTGTTTTTT. The rearrangement uses TRBV19 and TRBJ1-4; D remains unclear. In germline, CDR1 is LNHDA, CDR2 SQIVND (reference sequence). The CDR3 loop spans 16 amino acids. The germline V and J ends were trimmed by 5 bases and 0 bases, with 13 bases remaining between them.

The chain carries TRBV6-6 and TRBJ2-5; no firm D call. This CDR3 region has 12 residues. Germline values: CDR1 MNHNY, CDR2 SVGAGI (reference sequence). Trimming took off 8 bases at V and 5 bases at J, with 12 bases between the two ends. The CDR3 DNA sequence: TGTGCCAGCTGGAAGGGCGATGAGACCCAGTACTTC. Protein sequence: CASWKGDETQYF.

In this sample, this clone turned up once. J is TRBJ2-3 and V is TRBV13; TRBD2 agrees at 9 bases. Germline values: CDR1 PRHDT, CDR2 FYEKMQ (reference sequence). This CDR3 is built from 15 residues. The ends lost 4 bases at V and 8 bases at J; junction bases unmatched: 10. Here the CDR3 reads CASSSIRREGFTQYF. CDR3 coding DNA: TGTGCCAGCAGCTCCATCAGGCGGGAGGGGTTTACGCAGTATTTT.

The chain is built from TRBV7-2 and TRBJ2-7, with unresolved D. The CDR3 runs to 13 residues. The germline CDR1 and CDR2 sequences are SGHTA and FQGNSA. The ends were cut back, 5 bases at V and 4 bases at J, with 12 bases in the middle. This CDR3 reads CASSLVVTYEQYF. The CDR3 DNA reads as TGTGCCAGCAGCCTTGTGGTAACTTACGAGCAGTACTTC. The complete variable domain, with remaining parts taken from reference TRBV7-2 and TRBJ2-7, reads GAGVSQSPSNKVTEKGKDVELRCDPISGHTALYWYRQSLGQGLEFLIYFQGNSAPDKSGLPSDRFSAERTGGSVSTLTIQRTQQEDSAVYLCASSLVVTYEQYFGPGTRLTVT.

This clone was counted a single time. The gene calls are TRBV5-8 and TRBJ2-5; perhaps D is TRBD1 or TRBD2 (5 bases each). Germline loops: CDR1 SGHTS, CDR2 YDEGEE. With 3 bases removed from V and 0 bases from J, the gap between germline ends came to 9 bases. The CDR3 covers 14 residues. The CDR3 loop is CASSSPGHQETQYF. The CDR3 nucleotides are TGTGCCAGCAGCTCACCGGGACACCAAGAGACCCAGTACTTC. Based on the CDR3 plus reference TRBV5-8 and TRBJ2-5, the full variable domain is EAGVTQSPTHLIKTRGQQATLRCSPISGHTSVYWYQQALGLGLQFLLWYDEGEERNRGNFPPRFSGRQFPNYSSELNVNALELEDSALYLCASSSPGHQETQYFGPGTRLLVL.

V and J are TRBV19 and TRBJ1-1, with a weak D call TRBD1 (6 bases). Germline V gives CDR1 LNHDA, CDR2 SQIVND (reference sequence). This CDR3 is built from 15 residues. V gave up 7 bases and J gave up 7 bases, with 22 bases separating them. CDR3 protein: CASIPLAQGRDEAFF. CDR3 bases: TGTGCCAGTATTCCCCTCGCACAGGGCCGTGATGAAGCTTTCTTT.

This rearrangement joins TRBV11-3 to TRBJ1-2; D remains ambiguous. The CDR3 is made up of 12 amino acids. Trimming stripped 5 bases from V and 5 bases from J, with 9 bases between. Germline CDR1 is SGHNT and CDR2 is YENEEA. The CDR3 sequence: CASSEQEYGYTF. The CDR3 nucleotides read TGTGCCAGCAGCGAGCAAGAGTATGGCTACACCTTC.

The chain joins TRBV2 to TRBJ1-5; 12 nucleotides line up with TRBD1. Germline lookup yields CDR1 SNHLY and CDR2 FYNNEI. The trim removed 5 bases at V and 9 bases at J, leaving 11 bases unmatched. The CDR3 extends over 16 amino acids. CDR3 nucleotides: TGTGCCAGCAGTCTTCCCGGGACAGGGGGCGGCGGGCCCCAGCATTTT. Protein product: CASSLPGTGGGGPQHF. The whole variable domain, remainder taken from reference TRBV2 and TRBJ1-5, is EPEVTQTPSHQVTQMGQEVILRCVPISNHLYFYWYRQILGQKVEFLVSFYNNEISEKSEIFDDQFSVERPDGSNFTLKIRSTKLEDSAMYFCASSLPGTGGGGPQHFGDGTRLSIL.

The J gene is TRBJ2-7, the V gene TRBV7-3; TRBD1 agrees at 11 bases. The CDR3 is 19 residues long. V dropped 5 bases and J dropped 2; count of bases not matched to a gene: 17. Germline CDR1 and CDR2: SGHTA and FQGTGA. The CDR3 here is CASSQVGTGGPLNTYEQYF. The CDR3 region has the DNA TGTGCCAGCAGCCAAGTAGGGACAGGGGGACCTTTGAACACCTACGAGCAGTACTTC.

The CDR3 sequence: CASSPDVGGGTDTQYF. The CDR3 region has the DNA TGTGCCAGCAGCCCAGATGTGGGAGGAGGCACAGATACGCAGTATTTT. This sequence joins TRBV9 and TRBJ2-3, with a weak D call TRBD2 (6 bases). The V gene lost 4 bases and the J gene lost 1 base, with 16 bases spanning the gap. The CDR3 consists of 16 residues. CDR1 and CDR2 (germline): SGDLS, YYNGEE.

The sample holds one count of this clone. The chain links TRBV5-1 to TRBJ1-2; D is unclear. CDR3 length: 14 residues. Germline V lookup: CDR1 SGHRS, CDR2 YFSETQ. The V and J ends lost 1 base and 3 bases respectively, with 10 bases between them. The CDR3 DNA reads TGCGCCAGCAGCTTGAATCCAGACTACTATGGCTACACCTTC. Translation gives CASSLNPDYYGYTF.

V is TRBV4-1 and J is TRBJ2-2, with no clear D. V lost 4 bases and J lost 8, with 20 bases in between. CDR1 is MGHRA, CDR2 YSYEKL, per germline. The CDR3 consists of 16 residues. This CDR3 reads CASSLSRVLESGELFF. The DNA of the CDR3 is TGCGCCAGCAGCCTATCTCGGGTGCTGGAGTCGGGGGAGCTGTTTTTT.

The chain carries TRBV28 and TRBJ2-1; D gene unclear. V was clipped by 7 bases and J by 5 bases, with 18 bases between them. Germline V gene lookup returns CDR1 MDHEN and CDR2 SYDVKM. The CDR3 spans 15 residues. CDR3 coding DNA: TGTGCCAGCAACCCCGCTGGCAGCAGACACAATGAGCAGTTCTTC. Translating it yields CASNPAGSRHNEQFF. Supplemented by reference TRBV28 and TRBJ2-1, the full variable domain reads DVKVTQSSRYLVKRTGEKVFLECVQDMDHENMFWYRQDPGLGLRLIYFSYDVKMKEKGDIPEGYSVSREKKERFSLILESASTNQTSMYLCASNPAGSRHNEQFFGPGTRLTVL.

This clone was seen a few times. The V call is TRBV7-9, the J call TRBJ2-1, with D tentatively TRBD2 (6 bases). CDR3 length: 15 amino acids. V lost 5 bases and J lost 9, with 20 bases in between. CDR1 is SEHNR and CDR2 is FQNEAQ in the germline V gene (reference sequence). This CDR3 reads CASSHRDSLNSEQFF. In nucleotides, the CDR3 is TGTGCCAGCAGCCACCGGGACTCCTTAAATAGTGAGCAGTTCTTC.

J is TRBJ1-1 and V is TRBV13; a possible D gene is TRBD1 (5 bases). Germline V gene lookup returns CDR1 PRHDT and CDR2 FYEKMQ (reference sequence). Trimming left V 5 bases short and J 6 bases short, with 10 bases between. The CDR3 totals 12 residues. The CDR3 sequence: CASSPGWAEAFF. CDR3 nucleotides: TGTGCCAGCAGCCCAGGGTGGGCTGAAGCTTTCTTT.

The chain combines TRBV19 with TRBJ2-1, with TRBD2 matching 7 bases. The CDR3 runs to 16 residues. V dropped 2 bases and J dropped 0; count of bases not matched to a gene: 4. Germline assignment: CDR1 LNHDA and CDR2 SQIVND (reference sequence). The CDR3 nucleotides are TGTGCCAGTAGTATATTTGGGGGGGGCTCCTACAATGAGCAGTTCTTC. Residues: CASSIFGGGSYNEQFF.

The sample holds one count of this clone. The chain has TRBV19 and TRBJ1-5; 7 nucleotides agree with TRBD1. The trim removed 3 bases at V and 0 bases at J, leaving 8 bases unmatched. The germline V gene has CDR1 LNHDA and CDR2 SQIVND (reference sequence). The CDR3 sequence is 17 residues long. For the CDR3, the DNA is TGTGCCAGTAGTATCGAAACGACAGGGTATAGCAATCAGCCCCAGCATTTT. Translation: CASSIETTGYSNQPQHF.

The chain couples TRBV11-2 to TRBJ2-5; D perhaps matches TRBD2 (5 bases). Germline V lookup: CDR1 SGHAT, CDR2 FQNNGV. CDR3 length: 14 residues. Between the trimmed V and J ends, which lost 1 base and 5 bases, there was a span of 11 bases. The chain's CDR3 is CASSLAGFVETQYF. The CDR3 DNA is TGTGCCAGCAGCTTAGCGGGGTTCGTGGAGACCCAGTACTTC.

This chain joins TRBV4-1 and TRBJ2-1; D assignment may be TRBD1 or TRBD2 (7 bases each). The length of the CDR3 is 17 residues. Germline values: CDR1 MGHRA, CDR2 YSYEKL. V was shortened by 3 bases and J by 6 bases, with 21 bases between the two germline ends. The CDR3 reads CASSQEGAGVSGNEQFF. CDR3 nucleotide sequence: TGCGCCAGCAGCCAGGAGGGGGCGGGAGTATCGGGCAATGAGCAGTTCTTC.

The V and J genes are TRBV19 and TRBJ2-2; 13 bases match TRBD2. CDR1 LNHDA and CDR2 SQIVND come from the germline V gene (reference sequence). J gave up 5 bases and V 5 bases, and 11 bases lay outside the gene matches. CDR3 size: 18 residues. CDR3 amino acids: CASSPWTSGSVGTGELFF. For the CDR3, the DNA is TGTGCCAGTAGTCCGTGGACTAGCGGGAGTGTTGGGACCGGGGAGCTGTTTTTT. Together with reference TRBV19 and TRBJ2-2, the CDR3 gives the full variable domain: DGGITQSPKYLFRKEGQNVTLSCEQNLNHDAMYWYRQDPGQGLRLIYYSQIVNDFQKGDIAEGYSVSREKKESFPLTVTSAQKNPTAFYLCASSPWTSGSVGTGELFFGEGSRLTVL.

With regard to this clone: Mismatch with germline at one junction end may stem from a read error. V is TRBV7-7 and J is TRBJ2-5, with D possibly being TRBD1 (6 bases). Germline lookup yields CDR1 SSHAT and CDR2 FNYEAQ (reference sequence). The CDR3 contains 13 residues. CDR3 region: CASSQGQRETQYF. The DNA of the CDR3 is TGTGCTAGCAGCCAAGGACAGAGGGAGACCCAGTACTTC. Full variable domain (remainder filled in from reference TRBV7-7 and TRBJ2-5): GAGVSQSPRYKVTKRGQDVTLRCDPISSHATLYWYQQALGQGPEFLTYFNYEAQPDKSGLPSDRFSAERPEGSISTLTIQRTEQRDSAMYRCASSQGQRETQYFGPGTRLLVL.

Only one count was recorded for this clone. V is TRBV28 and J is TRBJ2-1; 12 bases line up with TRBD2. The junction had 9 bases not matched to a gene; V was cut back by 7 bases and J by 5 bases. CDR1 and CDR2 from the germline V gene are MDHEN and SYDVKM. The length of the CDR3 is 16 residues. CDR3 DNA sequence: TGTGCCAGCACCCAACTAGCGGGAGGACCTCACAATGAGCAGTTCTTC. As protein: CASTQLAGGPHNEQFF.

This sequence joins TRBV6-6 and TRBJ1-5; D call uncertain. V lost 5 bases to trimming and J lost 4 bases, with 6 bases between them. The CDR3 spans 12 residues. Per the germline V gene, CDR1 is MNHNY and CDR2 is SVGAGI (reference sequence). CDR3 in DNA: TGTGCCAGCAGTGATCCAAATCAGCCCCAGCATTTT. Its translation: CASSDPNQPQHF.

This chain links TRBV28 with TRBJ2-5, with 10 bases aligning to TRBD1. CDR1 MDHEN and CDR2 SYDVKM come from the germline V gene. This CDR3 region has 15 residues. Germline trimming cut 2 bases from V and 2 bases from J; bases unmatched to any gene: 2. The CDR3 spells CASSLGTGVQETQYF. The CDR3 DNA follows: TGTGCCAGCAGTTTAGGGACAGGGGTTCAAGAGACCCAGTACTTC.